What follows are 13 T cell receptor beta chains derived from one specimen sequenced in a study of blood T cell repertoires in COVID-19. Data came from immunoSEQ multiplex PCR; TCRdb stores just in-frame clones and leaves some out. The sample includes approximately 120,000 clones, around 80% of them seen just once. The specimen sequenced was peripheral blood. Every receptor here comes from a man between 40 and 49 years old with active or convalescent COVID-19.

The rearrangement links TRBV4-1 to TRBJ2-1, with D tentatively TRBD2 (5 bases). V was trimmed by 0 bases and J by 0 bases, leaving 9 bases between them. CDR1 and CDR2 from the germline V gene are MGHRA and YSYEKL. The CDR3 loop spans 16 amino acids. CDR3 in amino acids: CASSQDEGSSYNEQFF. CDR3 in DNA: TGCGCCAGCAGCCAAGATGAAGGGAGCTCCTACAATGAGCAGTTCTTC.

The chain uses TRBV5-1 and TRBJ1-1, with D maybe TRBD1 (5 bases). V shed 2 bases and J shed 8 bases, with 16 bases lying between them. The CDR3 covers 14 residues. Looked up from germline, CDR1 is SGHRS and CDR2 is YFSETQ. The CDR3 loop is CASSFRRGSTEAFF. The CDR3 DNA reads as TGCGCCAGCAGCTTCCGACGGGGGTCAACGGAAGCTTTCTTT.

To note about this clone: One end of the junction does not line up with germline, which may come from a read error. The chain employs TRBV10-3 and TRBJ1-3; D perhaps matches TRBD1 (5 bases). CDR3 length: 12 residues. In germline, CDR1 is ENHRY, CDR2 SYGVKD. CDR3 coding DNA: TGTGCCATCAGTGACCCTAACTGGACAAGGAGCTTT. Its translation is CAISDPNWTRSF.

The rearrangement joins TRBV6-4 to TRBJ2-3; a weak D match, TRBD2 (5 bases). Looked up from germline, CDR1 is MRHNA and CDR2 is SNTAGT. The CDR3 extends over 16 amino acids. The V gene lost 0 bases and the J gene lost 4 bases, with 14 bases spanning the gap. CDR3 coding DNA: TGTGCCAGCAGTGACTCCTTTGAACTAGTTCCAGATACGCAGTATTTT. Translating it yields CASSDSFELVPDTQYF.

The rearrangement links TRBV7-8 to TRBJ2-3, with 8 bases identical to TRBD2. The trim removed 5 bases at V and 4 bases at J, leaving 17 bases unmatched. Germline lookup yields CDR1 SGHVS and CDR2 FQNEAQ. The CDR3 runs 18 residues. CDR3 sequence (DNA): TGTGCCAGCAGCGATCGATTTACTAGCGGCGTAATCCCAGATACGCAGTATTTT. Translating it yields CASSDRFTSGVIPDTQYF.

This clone was observed a single time. This chain uses TRBV2 with TRBJ2-1, with a weak D call TRBD1 (6 bases). Trimming removed 6 bases from V and 4 bases from J, with 13 bases in between. Germline assignment: CDR1 SNHLY and CDR2 FYNNEI. This CDR3 spans 14 amino acids. The CDR3 region has the DNA TGTGCCAGCAGGACCGGGACAAGTTACAATGAGCAGTTCTTC. Its translation: CASRTGTSYNEQFF.

A note on this clone: At one end, the junction sequence differs from germline, possibly due to a read error. V gene TRBV11-2 combines with J gene TRBJ2-4, with 8 nucleotides matching TRBD1. CDR3 length: 13 amino acids. Germline-derived CDR1 and CDR2 are SGHAT and FQNNGV. CDR3 region: CASSLDLQGAARF. CDR3 nucleotide sequence: TGTGCCAGCAGCTTAGATCTTCAGGGGGCCGCCAGGTTT.

V and J are TRBV28 and TRBJ1-2; D ambiguous. Trimming removed 2 bases from V and 4 bases from J, with 5 bases in between. The length of the CDR3 is 12 residues. In germline, CDR1 is MDHEN, CDR2 SYDVKM. The CDR3 loop is CASSLSAYGYTF. The CDR3, as DNA: TGTGCCAGCAGTTTAAGCGCCTATGGCTACACCTTC.

This clone has a single count. V usage is TRBV5-8 and J usage is TRBJ1-1, with D possibly TRBD1 on 5 matching bases. Germline CDR1 is SGHTS and CDR2 is YDEGEE. Trimming removed 0 bases from V and 5 bases from J, with 14 bases in between. The CDR3 runs to 15 residues. The DNA for the CDR3 is TGTGCCAGCAGCTTGGAGCCAGGGCGCCGGACTGAAGCTTTCTTT. This gives the protein CASSLEPGRRTEAFF.

The rearrangement uses TRBV21-1 and TRBJ1-1; TRBD1 is the table's D call, not checked against the DNA. TRBV21-1 is a documented pseudogene. The CDR3 loop spans 16 amino acids. CDR3 amino acids: CASSKVVTGANTEAFF. The CDR3 DNA follows: TGTGCCAGCAGCAAAGTTGTGACAGGGGCGAACACTGAAGCTTTCTTT.

This chain uses TRBV2 with TRBJ2-5; D is unclear. Trimming shortened V by 0 bases and J by 6 bases, and 8 bases separated the two germline ends. Per germline, CDR1 SNHLY and CDR2 FYNNEI. The CDR3 runs 13 residues. The CDR3 DNA is TGTGCCAGCAGTGAAGCGTTGGGCAAGACCCAGTACTTC. Protein product: CASSEALGKTQYF.

This sequence joins TRBV6-2 or TRBV6-3 and TRBJ1-5; D gene ambiguous. The CDR3 consists of 14 residues. Trimming took off 0 bases at V and 7 bases at J, with 10 bases between the two ends. Germline CDR1 is MNHEY and CDR2 is SVGEGT. The CDR3 DNA follows: TGTGCCAGCAGTTACTCGGCCGCTTGGCAGCCCCAGCATTTT. Its protein is CASSYSAAWQPQHF.

The chain joins TRBV5-1 to TRBJ2-5, with TRBD1 matching 10 bases. This CDR3 has 16 amino acids. Per germline, CDR1 SGHRS and CDR2 YFSETQ. The trim removed 0 bases at V and 2 bases at J, leaving 4 bases unmatched. The CDR3 spells CASSLGGQGRQETQYF. The CDR3 DNA is TGCGCCAGCAGCTTGGGGGGACAGGGGCGGCAAGAGACCCAGTACTTC.